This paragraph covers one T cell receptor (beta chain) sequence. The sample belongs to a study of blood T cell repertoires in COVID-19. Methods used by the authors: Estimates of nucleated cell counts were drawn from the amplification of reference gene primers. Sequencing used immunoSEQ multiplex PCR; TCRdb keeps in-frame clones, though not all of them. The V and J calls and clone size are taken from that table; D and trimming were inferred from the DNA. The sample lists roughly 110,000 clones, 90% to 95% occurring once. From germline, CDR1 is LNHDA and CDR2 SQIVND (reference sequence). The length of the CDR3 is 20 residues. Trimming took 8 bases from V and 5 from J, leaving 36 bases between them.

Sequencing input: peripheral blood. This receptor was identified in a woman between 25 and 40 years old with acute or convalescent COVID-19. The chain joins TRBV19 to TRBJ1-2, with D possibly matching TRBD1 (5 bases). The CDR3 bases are TGTGCCAGTGAAGGCGTGAAGACAGATTATGGGCGGACGGGGAGGTATGGCTACACCTTC. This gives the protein CASEGVKTDYGRTGRYGYTF. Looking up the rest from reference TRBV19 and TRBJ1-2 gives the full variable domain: DGGITQSPKYLFRKEGQNVTLSCEQNLNHDAMYWYRQDPGQGLRLIYYSQIVNDFQKGDIAEGYSVSREKKESFPLTVTSAQKNPTAFYLCASEGVKTDYGRTGRYGYTFGSGTRLTVV.